Sequencing of this T cell receptor beta chain was carried out in a study of blood T cell repertoires in COVID-19 (dated by TCRdb to 2020 to 2021). Study-wide context: Samples covering the acute and convalescent phases of COVID-19 were provided by collaborators in the United States, Italy and Spain. The material from the prospective study consisted of cDNA or gDNA derived from T cells, B-cell-depleted T cells, or PBMCs. Deeply sampled blood TCRbeta repertoires from subjects exposed to, actively infected with, or recovered from COVID-19 were included in the dataset. The repertoires were released in a freely available public database intended as a resource for research on the immune response to SARS-CoV-2. Samples were obtained from the ongoing ImmuneRACE study (first 160 participants) and from about 1,300 subjects provided by 6 global collaborators. The sample metadata nearly always contained a de-identified subject ID, COVID-19 status, age in years and sex. Where available, HLA class I and class II types were obtained from metadata supplied by the sample provider rather than from assay-based typing.

Concerning this clone itself: Its antigen is unknown. It has no much larger one-base neighbor in the sample; base qualities were not kept.

The immunoSEQ Assay, a bias-controlled multiplex PCR, was used to amplify TCRbeta CDR3 regions from genomic DNA. Turning to the authors' computational methods: Nucleated cell counts per sample were estimated from amplification of reference gene primers within the assay. To quantify the absolute abundance of each unique TCRbeta CDR3 rearrangement, sequence reads were collapsed and filtered. For each sample, productive Simpson clonality was calculated as the square root of Simpson's diversity index across productive rearrangements. TCRdb took this table from immuneACCESS and kept in-frame rearrangements with V and J called. Such tables lack part of the clones; where checked against another copy, unresolved V genes explain under half of the gap, and the rest is unexplained. V and J calls plus clone size are reproduced from that table; the DNA served to infer D and trimming. A total of 150,000 to 200,000 clones appear in this sample, approximately 87% of them only once. The leading ten clones occupy approximately 0.93% of the sample.

The full study reports these points: How much clinical and demographic metadata was included differed by source and by participant, and the metadata was provided uncurated.

The CDR3 numbers 17 residues from cysteine through phenylalanine. CDR3 DNA only is kept here, 51 bases in frame from base 1. Ends trimmed: V by 6 bases, J by 5 bases; bases unmatched to a gene: 16. CDR1 KGHDR and CDR2 SFDVKD are derived from the germline V gene. Another Seattle source contributed samples from volunteer blood donors who had recovered from COVID-19. Collaborating institutions collected whole blood in K2EDTA tubes following their own protocols. Collaborator samples were shipped for TCRbeta analysis as frozen whole blood, isolated PBMCs, or DNA extracted from either sample type. The clonotype originates from a woman between 18 and 30 years old who had recovered from COVID-19. In this chain, TRBV24-1 is recombined with TRBJ2-5; 8 of the junction bases match TRBD1. The sequencing input was peripheral blood. The CDR3 is CATSTRRGQGHRETQYF. The DNA sequence reads TGTGCCACCAGTACCCGAAGAGGACAGGGTCATAGGGAGACCCAGTACTTC.